Listed below are T cell receptor beta chains from one sample, sequenced in a study of T-cell memory formation after mild COVID-19. TCRdb used MiXCR to reprocess the 5' RACE reads, holding one entry per CDR3 protein. The table includes about 350,000 distinct CDR3 sequences, approximately 14% detected once. Material: PBMCs or a T cell subset sorted from them (not recorded which). The receptors come from a man in his late teens or twenties who had mild COVID-19 (a few samples of this study predate the infection). Cell type and time point are not known. The CDR3 runs from the conserved cysteine through the conserved F or W. The D gene is left open where the match is weak. Clone size appears in some rows only: once, few, many, or a class for an expanded clone.

TRBV7-2	-	TRBD1	TRBJ2-1	CASSLVGTGGGGEQFF	TGTGCCAGCAGCTTAGTTGGGACAGGGGGCGGAGGTGAGCAGTTCTTC
TRBV7-2	-	-	TRBJ2-3	CASTYGLFTDTQYF	TGTGCCAGCACTTACGGACTATTCACAGATACGCAGTATTTT
TRBV9	many	-	TRBJ1-1	CASSVGSTNTEAFF	TGTGCCAGCAGCGTGGGCAGCACGAACACTGAAGCTTTCTTT
TRBV15	-	-	TRBJ1-2	CATSRSTDYGYTF	TGTGCCACCAGCAGGTCGACAGACTATGGCTACACCTTC
TRBV4-3	-	-	TRBJ2-5	CASSQAAGRRETQYF	TGCGCCAGCAGCCAAGCCGCAGGGAGACGGGAGACCCAGTACTTC
TRBV29-1	few	-	TRBJ2-2	CSVEKGIPRTGELFF	TGCAGCGTTGAAAAGGGTATACCCCGCACCGGGGAGCTGTTTTTT
TRBV4-1	few	TRBD2	TRBJ2-5	CASSQTTGLAKQETQYF	TGCGCCAGCAGCCAGACAACGGGACTAGCGAAACAAGAGACCCAGTACTTC
TRBV6-2/TRBV6-3	many	TRBD1	TRBJ1-1	CASSYDLTGEATEAFF	TGTGCCAGCAGTTACGACCTGACAGGGGAGGCCACTGAAGCTTTCTTT
TRBV3-1	few	-	TRBJ2-3	CASSLGRTNTDTQYF	TGTGCCAGCAGCCTCGGACGGACGAACACAGATACGCAGTATTTT
TRBV4-1	-	-	TRBJ2-7	CASSQTTGLNYEQYF	TGCGCCAGCAGCCAAACTACGGGACTCAACTACGAGCAGTACTTC
TRBV20-1	few	-	TRBJ2-5	CSARDPRTQETQYF	TGCAGTGCTAGAGATCCCAGGACCCAAGAGACCCAGTACTTC
TRBV7-7	few	TRBD1	TRBJ2-3	CASSIGTGQADTQYF	TGTGCCAGCAGCATCGGGACAGGGCAGGCAGATACGCAGTATTTT
TRBV7-2	few	-	TRBJ2-1	CASSLGGAWYNEQFF	TGTGCCAGCAGCTTAGGGGGGGCCTGGTACAATGAGCAGTTCTTC
TRBV7-2	-	-	TRBJ1-1	CASSLGGQPTEAFF	TGTGCCAGCAGCTTAGGCGGACAGCCCACTGAAGCTTTCTTT
TRBV10-3	few	-	TRBJ1-1	CAISEWGNTEAFF	TGTGCCATCAGTGAGTGGGGGAACACTGAAGCTTTCTTT
TRBV4-2	few	-	TRBJ1-1	CASSQDGERPSTEAFF	TGTGCCAGCAGCCAAGATGGCGAGAGGCCAAGCACTGAAGCTTTCTTT
TRBV9	-	TRBD2	TRBJ2-2	CASSRLGGGSDTGELFF	TGTGCCAGCAGCCGCCTAGGCGGGGGGTCCGACACCGGGGAGCTGTTTTTT
TRBV6-6	few	-	TRBJ1-1	CASRGTPGATNTEAFF	TGTGCCAGCAGAGGAACTCCAGGGGCGACGAACACTGAAGCTTTCTTT
TRBV7-2	-	-	TRBJ2-3	CASSLGYTDTQYF	TGTGCCAGCAGCTTGGGGTACACAGATACGCAGTATTTT
TRBV25-1	few	-	TRBJ1-2	CASSEAGYGYTF	TGTGCCAGCAGTGAGGCCGGCTATGGCTACACCTTC
TRBV12-3/TRBV12-4	few	-	TRBJ1-4	CASRPGVPEKLFF	TGTGCCAGCAGGCCGGGGGTCCCTGAAAAACTGTTTTTT
TRBV6-5	-	TRBD1	TRBJ1-3	CASLERQGSGNTIYF	TGTGCCAGCCTGGAGAGACAGGGATCTGGAAACACCATATATTTT
TRBV7-8	-	-	TRBJ2-5	CASTPGQIQETQYF	TGTGCCAGCACCCCCGGACAGATCCAAGAGACCCAGTACTTC
TRBV4-3	-	-	TRBJ2-2	CASSQDTGRANTGELFF	TGCGCCAGCAGCCAAGATACGGGCAGAGCGAACACCGGGGAGCTGTTTTTT
TRBV20-1	few	TRBD2	TRBJ2-7	CSARQGGYEQYF	TGCAGTGCTAGACAGGGAGGGTACGAGCAGTACTTC
TRBV2	few	-	TRBJ2-7	CASSYRDRKYTYEQYF	TGTGCCAGCAGCTACCGGGACCGAAAATATACCTACGAGCAGTACTTC
TRBV7-8	many	-	TRBJ2-2	CASSSDTGELFF	TGTGCCAGCAGCTCAGATACCGGGGAGCTGTTTTTT